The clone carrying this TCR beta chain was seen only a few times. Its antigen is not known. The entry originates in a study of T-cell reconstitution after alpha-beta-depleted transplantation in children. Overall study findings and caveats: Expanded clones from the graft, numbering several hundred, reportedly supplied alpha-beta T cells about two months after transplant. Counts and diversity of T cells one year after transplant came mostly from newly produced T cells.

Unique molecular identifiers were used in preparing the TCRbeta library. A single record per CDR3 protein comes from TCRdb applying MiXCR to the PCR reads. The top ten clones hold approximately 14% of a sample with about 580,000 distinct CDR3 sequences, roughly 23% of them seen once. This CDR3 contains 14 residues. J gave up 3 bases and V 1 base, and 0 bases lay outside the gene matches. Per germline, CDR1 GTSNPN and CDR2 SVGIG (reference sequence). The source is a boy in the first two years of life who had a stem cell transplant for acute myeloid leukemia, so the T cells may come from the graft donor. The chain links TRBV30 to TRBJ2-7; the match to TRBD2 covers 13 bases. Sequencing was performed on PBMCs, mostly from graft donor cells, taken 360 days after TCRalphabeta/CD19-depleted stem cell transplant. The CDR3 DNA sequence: TGTGCCTGGAGTGGGACTAGCGGGGGCTACGAGCAGTACTTC. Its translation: CAWSGTSGGYEQYF.